The rows below give T cell receptor beta chains drawn from one sample of a study of shared clonotypes between healthy human individuals. The table came from immunoSEQ multiplex PCR; TCRdb's copy has only in-frame clones and leaves some out. This table holds 2,500,000 or so clones, approximately 90% found once. Material for sequencing was naive CD4+ T cells from PBMCs. These receptors were taken from a young man in good health. Some clones in this sample may be carry-over from other donors' samples. CDR3s include the opening cysteine and the closing phenylalanine or tryptophan. The D gene is left open where the match is weak. Clone size is given for some rows only: seen once, a few or many times, or a class if the clone is expanded.

TRBV5-1	.	TRBJ2-7	.	CASSRTEGSYEQYF	TGCGCCAGCAGCCGGACAGAAGGCTCCTACGAGCAGTACTTC
TRBV5-1	.	TRBJ1-1	.	CASSLQDGHVTEAFF	TGCGCCAGCAGCTTGCAGGACGGTCATGTCACTGAAGCTTTCTTT
TRBV11-2	.	TRBJ2-1	.	CASSLGQVNEQFF	TGTGCCAGCAGCTTAGGGCAGGTCAATGAGCAGTTCTTC
TRBV4-2	.	TRBJ2-1	once	CASSQEAGRHEQFF	TGTGCCAGCAGCCAAGAAGCTGGGCGACATGAGCAGTTCTTC
TRBV7-2	.	TRBJ2-3	few	CASSLSTTDTQYF	TGTGCCAGCAGCTTATCCACCACAGATACGCAGTATTTT
TRBV4-2	.	TRBJ2-4	.	CASSLTTVAKNIQYF	TGTGCCAGCAGCCTGACCACGGTAGCCAAAAACATTCAGTACTTC
TRBV6-6	.	TRBJ2-5	.	CASSPVPRETQYF	TGTGCCAGCAGTCCCGTTCCGAGGGAGACCCAGTACTTC
TRBV5-1	.	TRBJ1-2	.	CASSLVGGTNYGYTF	TGCGCCAGCAGCTTGGTCGGGGGGACTAACTATGGCTACACCTTC
TRBV30	.	TRBJ1-2	.	CAWSVLVRSNYGYTF	TGTGCCTGGAGTGTACTCGTCAGATCTAACTATGGCTACACCTTC
TRBV2	.	TRBJ2-7	once	CASRDSGQGDREQYF	TGTGCCAGCAGGGACTCTGGCCAGGGCGATAGGGAGCAGTACTTC
TRBV18	TRBD2	TRBJ2-3	.	CASSPIAGGGDTQYF	TGTGCCAGCTCACCGATAGCGGGAGGGGGAGATACGCAGTATTTT
TRBV28	TRBD2	TRBJ2-5	.	CASSLALAGGQETQYF	TGTGCCAGCAGTCTCGCTTTAGCGGGAGGGCAAGAGACCCAGTACTTC
TRBV10-3	.	TRBJ2-7	.	CAGGEAGGSEQYF	TGTGCCGGAGGGGAGGCCGGGGGTAGCGAGCAGTACTTC
TRBV4-1	TRBD1	TRBJ1-5	.	CASSPTGTGNQPQHF	TGCGCCAGCAGCCCAACCGGGACAGGGAATCAGCCCCAGCATTTT
TRBV6-6	.	TRBJ1-4	once	CASAPAGELFF	TGTGCCAGCGCCCCGGCAGGAGAACTGTTTTTT
TRBV9	.	TRBJ2-5	.	CASSVDGRVRETQYF	TGTGCCAGCAGCGTAGACGGCAGGGTAAGAGAGACCCAGTACTTC
TRBV18	TRBD1	TRBJ1-3	.	CASSLQGAPSGNTIYF	TGTGCCAGCTCACTTCAGGGGGCCCCCTCTGGAAACACCATATATTTT
TRBV4-1	.	TRBJ2-5	.	CASSQATMETQYF	TGCGCCAGCAGCCAAGCGACAATGGAGACCCAGTACTTC
TRBV28	.	TRBJ2-2	.	CASSSPRDASATGELFF	TGTGCCAGCAGTTCGCCCCGGGACGCCTCGGCCACCGGGGAGCTGTTTTTT
TRBV28	.	TRBJ2-7	.	CASSSGHISYEQYF	TGTGCCAGCAGTTCGGGACACATTTCCTACGAGCAGTACTTC
TRBV6-5	.	TRBJ1-1	.	CASIPSKGLEAFF	TGTGCCAGCATACCTTCGAAGGGGCTGGAAGCTTTCTTT
TRBV4-2	.	TRBJ1-2	.	CASSSPGTPSNYGYTF	TGTGCCAGCAGCTCTCCCGGGACACCTTCTAACTATGGCTACACCTTC
TRBV28	TRBD2	TRBJ2-3	.	CASKRGFTTDTQYF	TGTGCCAGCAAGCGGGGATTTACCACAGATACGCAGTATTTT
TRBV5-1	TRBD2	TRBJ2-3	.	CASSAGLVTDTQYF	TGCGCCAGCAGCGCGGGACTAGTCACAGATACGCAGTATTTT
TRBV2	TRBD1	TRBJ1-3	.	CASSDRGGPGNTIYF	TGTGCCAGCAGTGACAGAGGGGGCCCTGGAAACACCATATATTTT
TRBV2	.	TRBJ2-5	.	CASSEQGLQETQYF	TGTGCCAGCAGTGAACAGGGCTTACAAGAGACCCAGTACTTC
TRBV18	.	TRBJ1-4	.	CASSRDLNEKLFF	TGTGCCAGCTCGCGGGATCTTAATGAAAAACTGTTTTTT
TRBV29-1	.	TRBJ2-3	.	CSAEVRDTQYF	TGCAGCGCCGAGGTCCGAGATACGCAGTATTTT
TRBV28	.	TRBJ2-3	.	CASSHGLGGTDTQYF	TGTGCCAGCAGCCACGGGTTGGGGGGCACAGATACGCAGTATTTT